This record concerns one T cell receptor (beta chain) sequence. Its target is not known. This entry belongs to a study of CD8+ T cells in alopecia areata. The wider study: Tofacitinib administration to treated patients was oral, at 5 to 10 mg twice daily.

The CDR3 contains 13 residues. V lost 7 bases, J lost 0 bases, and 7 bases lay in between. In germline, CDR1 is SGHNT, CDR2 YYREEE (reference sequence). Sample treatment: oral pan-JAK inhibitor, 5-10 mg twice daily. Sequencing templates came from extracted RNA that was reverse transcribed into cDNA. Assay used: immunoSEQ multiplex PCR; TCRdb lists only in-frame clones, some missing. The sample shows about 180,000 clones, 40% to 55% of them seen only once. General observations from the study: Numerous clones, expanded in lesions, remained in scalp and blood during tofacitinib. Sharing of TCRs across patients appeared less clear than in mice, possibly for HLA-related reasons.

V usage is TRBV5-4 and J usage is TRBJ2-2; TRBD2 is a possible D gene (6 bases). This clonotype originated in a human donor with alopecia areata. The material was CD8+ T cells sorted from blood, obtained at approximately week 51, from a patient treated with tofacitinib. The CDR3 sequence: CASGGTNTGELFF. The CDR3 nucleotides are TGTGCCAGCGGCGGGACGAACACCGGGGAGCTGTTTTTT.